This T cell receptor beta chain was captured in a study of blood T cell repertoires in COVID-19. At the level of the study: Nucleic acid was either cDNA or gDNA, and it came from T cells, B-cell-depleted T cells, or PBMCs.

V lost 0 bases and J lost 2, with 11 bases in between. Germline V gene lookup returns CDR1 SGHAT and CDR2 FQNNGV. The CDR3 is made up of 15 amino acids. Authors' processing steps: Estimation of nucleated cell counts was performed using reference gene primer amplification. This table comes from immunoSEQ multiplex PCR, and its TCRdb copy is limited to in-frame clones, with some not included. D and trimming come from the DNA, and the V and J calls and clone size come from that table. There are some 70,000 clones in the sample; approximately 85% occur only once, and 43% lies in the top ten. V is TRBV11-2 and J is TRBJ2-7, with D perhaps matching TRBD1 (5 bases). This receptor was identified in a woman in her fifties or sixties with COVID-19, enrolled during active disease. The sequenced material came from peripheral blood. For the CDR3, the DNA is TGTGCCAGCAGCTTAGATCCGGGCAGGGCCTACGAGCAGTACTTC. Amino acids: CASSLDPGRAYEQYF.